The entry below describes one T cell receptor beta chain. The data belong to a study of control samples from healthy donors and cancer patients. Sequenced by immunoSEQ multiplex PCR; TCRdb stores in-frame clones only, minus some. There are 160,000 or so clones in the sample; approximately 94% occur only once, and 7.5% to 8.5% lies in the top ten. Sample: blood. The receptor's source is a woman in her thirties or forties in good health.

CDR3 sequence reads: CASSFWGSSYNEQFF. CDR3 nucleotide sequence: TGTGCCAGCAGCTTTTGGGGAAGCTCCTACAATGAGCAGTTCTTC. The genes are TRBV7-3 and TRBJ2-1; D not resolved. The V gene's germline CDR1 is SGHTA and CDR2 FQGTGA. The CDR3 has 15 amino acids. The germline V and J ends were trimmed by 3 bases and 0 bases, with 9 bases remaining between them.